This passage covers 26 T cell receptor beta chains from one sample sequenced in a study of cytomegalovirus exposure and HLA in healthy donors. Libraries were prepared by immunoSEQ multiplex PCR; TCRdb keeps only in-frame clonotypes and omits some of them. The profile covers some 98,000 clones, with roughly 87% appearing a single time and approximately 4% taken by the ten largest. The sequenced sample consisted of PBMCs. The receptors were gathered from a woman in her thirties in good health and CMV-seronegative.

This clone turned up a few times. J is TRBJ1-2 and V is TRBV19, with D hard to call. Trimming cost V 9 bases and J 2 bases, with 13 bases left between them. In germline, CDR1 is LNHDA, CDR2 SQIVND (reference sequence). The CDR3 has 13 residues. The CDR3 sequence is CASAPDSNYGYTF. Written as DNA, the CDR3 is TGTGCCAGCGCACCCGACTCCAACTATGGCTACACCTTC.

This chain connects TRBV4-3 to TRBJ2-2, with 10 bases that match TRBD1. The CDR3 is 15 amino acids. Germline-derived CDR1 and CDR2 are LGHNA and YSLEER. J gave up 4 bases and V 4 bases, and 3 bases lay outside the gene matches. CDR3 DNA: TGCGCCAGCAGCCTCGGGACAGGGGTCACCGGGGAGCTGTTTTTT. Residues: CASSLGTGVTGELFF.

This clone has just a few counts. V usage is TRBV5-1 and J usage is TRBJ2-1; possible D gene TRBD1, 5 bases. Germline lookup yields CDR1 SGHRS and CDR2 YFSETQ. The CDR3 is made up of 14 amino acids. V was clipped by 0 bases and J by 2 bases, with 6 bases between them. Here the CDR3 DNA reads TGCGCCAGCAGCTTGGACAGGACCTACAATGAGCAGTTCTTC. It specifies CASSLDRTYNEQFF.

This clone was observed a handful of times. This chain joins TRBV4-2 and TRBJ2-7; 8 bases match TRBD2. V shed 2 bases and J 9 bases; nucleotides not matched to a gene: 15. The CDR3 length is 16 residues. CDR1 and CDR2 (germline): LGHNA, YNFKEQ. The CDR3 DNA sequence: TGTGCCAGCAGCCAACCGGGGGGGACTCCCGGTGGCGGGCAGTACTTC. Translating it yields CASSQPGGTPGGGQYF.

The V call is TRBV25-1, the J call TRBJ1-2, with D possibly TRBD1 on 6 matching bases. Trimming removed 4 bases at V and 9 bases at J, with 15 bases between. CDR3 length equals 13 residues. Per the germline V gene, CDR1 is MGHDK and CDR2 is SYGVNS. CDR3 nucleotide sequence: TGTGCCAGCAGTGCCCCGGGACAACTAAGCTACACCTTC. It translates to CASSAPGQLSYTF.

The chain joins TRBV6-1 to TRBJ2-3; D perhaps matches TRBD2 (6 bases). This CDR3 has 13 residues. Per germline, CDR1 MNHNS and CDR2 SASEGT. CDR3 in amino acids: CVGGGVGTDTQYF. The DNA for the CDR3 is TGTGTCGGAGGCGGGGTCGGCACAGATACGCAGTATTTT.

The CDR3 region has the DNA TGTGCCAGTATAGGACAGGACTATGGCTACACCTTC. Translation: CASIGQDYGYTF. This rearrangement joins TRBV19 to TRBJ1-2; 7 bases agree with TRBD1. CDR1 and CDR2 from the germline V gene are LNHDA and SQIVND (reference sequence). The trim removed 7 bases at V and 3 bases at J, leaving 2 bases unmatched. This CDR3 spans 12 amino acids.

The rearrangement joins TRBV27 to TRBJ2-1, with D tentatively TRBD2 (6 bases). Trimming cost V 0 bases and J 6 bases, with 12 bases left between them. This CDR3 has 15 amino acids. The germline CDR1 and CDR2 sequences are MNHEY and SMNVEV (reference sequence). The chain's CDR3 is CASSLSVRGSNEQFF. CDR3 bases: TGTGCCAGCAGTTTATCGGTTCGGGGGTCCAATGAGCAGTTCTTC.

The chain carries TRBV11-3 and TRBJ2-1, with 10 nucleotides matching TRBD2. V was pared by 2 bases and J by 4 bases, with 5 bases of the junction left unmatched. The CDR3 consists of 16 residues. Germline V gene data show CDR1 as SGHNT and CDR2 as YENEEA. CDR3 coding DNA: TGTGCCAGCAGCTTAATTAGCGGGGGGTCTTACAATGAGCAGTTCTTC. It is translated as CASSLISGGSYNEQFF.

This rearrangement joins TRBV7-3 to TRBJ2-1, with 9 bases aligning to TRBD1. The germline CDR1 and CDR2 sequences are SGHTA and FQGTGA. The V gene end was trimmed by 5 bases and the J gene end by 6 bases; junction bases not matched to a gene: 14. The CDR3 has 17 amino acids. Written as DNA, the CDR3 is TGTGCCAGCAGCCATTATGCTGGGACAGGGTTCGGCAATGAGCAGTTCTTC. Translation gives CASSHYAGTGFGNEQFF.

This rearrangement joins TRBV19 to TRBJ1-5; D is unclear. This CDR3 spans 14 amino acids. Trimming took 1 base from V and 5 from J, leaving 9 bases between them. From germline, CDR1 is LNHDA and CDR2 SQIVND (reference sequence). Here the CDR3 DNA reads TGTGCCAGTAGTATAGGATTCCCGGATCAGCCCCAGCATTTT. Protein: CASSIGFPDQPQHF.

The rearrangement joins TRBV28 to TRBJ2-1; D unresolved. Germline lookup yields CDR1 MDHEN and CDR2 SYDVKM. Deletions cut 10 bases from V and 2 bases from J, with 15 bases between. The CDR3 length is 14 residues. This chain's CDR3 is CATIKTPAYNEQFF. CDR3 DNA sequence: TGTGCCACAATCAAAACCCCAGCCTACAATGAGCAGTTCTTC.

The chain couples TRBV7-2 to TRBJ2-5; 9 bases line up with TRBD2. The germline gives CDR1 SGHTA, CDR2 FQGNSA. The CDR3 covers 17 residues. V dropped 0 bases and J dropped 3; count of bases not matched to a gene: 8. CDR3 region: CASSLARLAGAKETQYF. CDR3 DNA sequence: TGTGCCAGCAGCTTAGCGCGATTAGCGGGAGCTAAAGAGACCCAGTACTTC.

This chain links TRBV9 with TRBJ1-3; D uncertain. The germline V gene encodes CDR1 SGDLS and CDR2 YYNGEE. This CDR3 spans 15 amino acids. V was cut by 0 bases and J by 0 bases, with 7 bases left in between. This chain's CDR3 is CASSVAASSGNTIYF. CDR3 nucleotide sequence: TGTGCCAGCAGCGTAGCCGCGAGCTCTGGAAACACCATATATTTT.

This chain connects TRBV10-1 to TRBJ2-2; 10 bases are a match to TRBD1. V lost 4 bases, J lost 4 bases, and 3 bases stayed unmatched. The CDR3 runs to 15 residues. CDR1 WNHNN and CDR2 SYGVQD come from the germline V gene (reference sequence). CDR3 nucleotide sequence: TGCGCCAGCAGTGTTGGACAGGGGGGCACCGGGGAGCTGTTTTTT. Its translation: CASSVGQGGTGELFF.

The chain links TRBV7-3 to TRBJ2-3; weak D call: TRBD2 (5 bases). Germline CDR1 and CDR2: SGHTA and FQGTGA. The V end was cut by 2 bases, the J end by 0 bases, with 12 bases between. The CDR3 has 16 residues. Written as DNA, the CDR3 is TGTGCCAGCAGCTTACTTGCCGGGATAAGCACAGATACGCAGTATTTT. Its protein is CASSLLAGISTDTQYF.

V usage is TRBV7-3 and J usage is TRBJ2-2, with D maybe TRBD2 (6 bases). The CDR3 extends over 14 amino acids. Germline lookup yields CDR1 SGHTA and CDR2 FQGTGA. V lost 3 bases to trimming and J lost 3 bases, with 8 bases between them. The CDR3 region is CASSLGGDTGELFF. DNA of the CDR3: TGTGCCAGCAGCTTGGGGGGAGACACCGGGGAGCTGTTTTTT.

J is TRBJ2-3 and V is TRBV11-1; 8 bases are shared with TRBD2. J was trimmed by 5 bases and V by 5 bases; bases with no gene match: 12. Germline assignment: CDR1 SGHAT and CDR2 FQDESV (reference sequence). The CDR3 is 16 amino acids. CDR3 residues: CASSLLAGPVRDTQYF. DNA for the CDR3: TGTGCCAGCAGCCTATTAGCGGGACCGGTGAGAGATACGCAGTATTTT. Combining the CDR3 with reference TRBV11-1 and TRBJ2-3 gives the whole variable domain EAEVAQSPRYKITEKSQAVAFWCDPISGHATLYWYRQILGQGPELLVQFQDESVVDDSQLPKDRFSAERLKGVDSTLKIQPAELGDSAMYLCASSLLAGPVRDTQYFGPGTRLTVL.

The chain employs TRBV15 and TRBJ1-5; D gene ambiguous. Per the germline V gene, CDR1 is LNHNV and CDR2 is YYDKDF (reference sequence). The CDR3 sequence is 15 residues long. V was pared by 1 base and J by 0 bases, with 7 bases between. CDR3 region: CATSRVQNSNQPQHF. DNA for the CDR3: TGTGCCACCAGCAGAGTACAGAATAGCAATCAGCCCCAGCATTTT. The full variable domain, completed using reference TRBV15 and TRBJ1-5, is DAMVIQNPRYQVTQFGKPVTLSCSQTLNHNVMYWYQQKSSQAPKLLFHYYDKDFNNEADTPDNFQSRRPNTSFCFLDIRSPGLGDTAMYLCATSRVQNSNQPQHFGDGTRLSIL.

The CDR3, as DNA: TGTGCCAGCAGAGCCGGGACTCGGGACACTGAAGCTTTCTTT. Residues: CASRAGTRDTEAFF. V gene TRBV2 combines with J gene TRBJ1-1; the D gene is possibly TRBD1 (5 bases). Trimming pared 6 bases from V and 3 bases from J, leaving 14 bases between. Per the germline V gene, CDR1 is SNHLY and CDR2 is FYNNEI. The CDR3 loop spans 14 amino acids.

The chain carries TRBV21-1 and TRBJ2-2; TRBD1, the table's D call, lacks a check against the DNA. TRBV21-1 is a known pseudogene. The CDR3 is 15 amino acids. The chain's CDR3 is CASSPGQVRTGELFF. The CDR3 DNA follows: TGTGCCAGCAGTCCCGGACAGGTTCGGACCGGGGAGCTGTTTTTT.

Here the CDR3 reads CASSWTSANPNEQFF. Here the CDR3 DNA reads TGCGCCAGCAGCTGGACTAGCGCAAACCCCAATGAGCAGTTCTTC. This chain uses TRBV5-1 with TRBJ2-1; 9 bases map to TRBD2. The CDR3 has 15 amino acids. V lost 3 bases, J lost 6 bases, and 7 bases stayed unmatched. Germline V lookup: CDR1 SGHRS, CDR2 YFSETQ.

This chain links TRBV29-1 with TRBJ2-2; the match to TRBD2 covers 7 bases. V shed 7 bases and J 3 bases; nucleotides not matched to a gene: 5. CDR1 SQVTM and CDR2 ANQGSEA come from the germline V gene. There are 13 residues in the CDR3. This chain's CDR3 is CSAHRGDTGELFF. CDR3 nucleotides: TGCAGCGCACATCGGGGGGACACCGGGGAGCTGTTTTTT.

The J gene is TRBJ1-5, the V gene TRBV5-4; D gene ambiguous. The V gene lost 4 bases and the J gene lost 4 bases, with 9 bases spanning the gap. Germline CDR1 reads SGHNT; CDR2 reads YYREEE (reference sequence). CDR3 size: 13 residues. CDR3 in amino acids: CASSKERNQPQHF. CDR3 nucleotides: TGTGCCAGCAGCAAAGAGCGAAATCAGCCCCAGCATTTT.

The J gene is TRBJ1-3, the V gene TRBV4-1; D unclear. The V and J ends lost 2 bases and 2 bases respectively, with 7 bases between them. Germline-derived CDR1 and CDR2 are MGHRA and YSYEKL. This CDR3 spans 14 amino acids. The CDR3 is CASSQRGTGNTIYF. The DNA of the CDR3 is TGCGCCAGCAGCCAACGAGGGACTGGAAACACCATATATTTT.

The rearrangement links TRBV5-4 to TRBJ2-1, with TRBD1 matching over 8 bases. The length of the CDR3 is 16 residues. Trimming removed 4 bases from V and 0 bases from J; junction bases left unmatched: 6. The germline V gene encodes CDR1 SGHNT and CDR2 YYREEE (reference sequence). This CDR3 reads CASSAGQGSSYNEQFF. CDR3 coding DNA: TGTGCCAGCAGCGCTGGACAGGGAAGCTCCTACAATGAGCAGTTCTTC.